Listed here are 16 T cell receptor beta chains from one sample, sequenced in a study of Japanese encephalitis immunity and Zika vaccine responses. For less than seven days, PBMCs labeled with CFSE were cultured with peptide pools at approximately 1 ug/mL each. Proliferating CD4 T cells were sorted unfixed as live CD56-CD19-CD16-CD3+CD4+ CFSE-low cells. TCRdb re-derived calls from the 5' RACE reads in MiXCR, one entry per CDR3 protein. The sample comprises some 160 distinct CDR3 sequences, over 10% of which are singletons, and approximately 35% rests with the top ten. This sample comprised antigen-activated CD4+ T cells from blood, cultured, obtained during a Zika inactivated vaccine study. The origin of the receptors is an adult woman who received an inactivated Zika virus vaccine.

In its sample, this clonotype is large (0.1 to 1%). V is TRBV5-1 and J is TRBJ2-3; TRBD2 aligns across 10 bases. Trimming removed 1 base from V and 5 bases from J; junction bases left unmatched: 7. In germline, CDR1 is SGHRS, CDR2 YFSETQ. The CDR3 is made up of 16 amino acids. In nucleotides, the CDR3 is TGCGCCAGCAGCTTGAGCGGGGGGGGACCGATAGATACGCAGTATTTT. Its protein product is CASSLSGGGPIDTQYF.

In its sample, this clonotype is medium-sized (0.01 to 0.1%). This chain joins TRBV18 and TRBJ1-1; 8 nucleotides agree with TRBD1. Germline V lookup: CDR1 KGHSH, CDR2 LQKENI. V dropped 1 base and J dropped 5; count of bases not matched to a gene: 6. The CDR3 is 15 residues long. The CDR3 loop reads CASSPRRDRGTEAFF. In DNA form, the CDR3 reads TGTGCCAGCTCACCACGGAGAGACAGGGGAACTGAAGCTTTCTTT.

The table lists this clonotype with a few counts. V is TRBV7-9 and J is TRBJ2-1, with 7 bases matching TRBD2. The CDR3 has 14 residues. Germline CDR1 reads SEHNR; CDR2 reads FQNEAQ (reference sequence). Losses at the gene ends were 3 bases for V and 14 bases for J; bases not matched to a gene: 13. The CDR3 loop is CASSFRGSYMNEFF. For the CDR3, the DNA is TGTGCCAGCAGCTTTCGCGGGAGTTATATGAATGAGTTCTTC. The entire variable domain, with the rest obtained from reference TRBV7-9 and TRBJ2-1, is as follows: DTGVSQNPRHKITKRGQNVTFRCDPISEHNRLYWYRQTLGQGPEFLTYFQNEAQLEKSRLLSDRFSAERPKGSFSTLEIQRTEQGDSAMYLCASSFRGSYMNEFFGPGTRLTVL.

By share, this clonotype counts as hyperexpanded. The chain couples TRBV28 to TRBJ1-1, with no clear D. The CDR3 spans 13 residues. CDR1 is MDHEN and CDR2 is SYDVKM in the germline V gene. The V end was cut by 3 bases, the J end by 1 base, with 6 bases between. The CDR3 here is CASSFPGNTEAFF. DNA for the CDR3: TGTGCCAGCAGTTTTCCGGGGAACACTGAAGCTTTCTTT.

This clonotype counts as hyperexpanded. The chain recombines TRBV7-9 with TRBJ2-1, with TRBD2 matching 7 bases. Germline loops: CDR1 SEHNR, CDR2 FQNEAQ (reference sequence). The junction had 9 bases not matched to a gene; V was cut back by 3 bases and J by 7 bases. CDR3 size: 15 residues. The DNA for the CDR3 is TGTGCCAGCAGCTTTCGCGGGAGTTATATGAATGAGCAGTTCTTC. It is translated as CASSFRGSYMNEQFF.

This clonotype qualifies as medium-sized. The gene calls are TRBV20-1 and TRBJ1-3; no clear D. Deletions cut 5 bases from V and 0 bases from J, with 14 bases between. This CDR3 is 15 amino acids long. Germline loops: CDR1 DFQATT, CDR2 SNEGSKA (reference sequence). The DNA of the CDR3 is TGCAGTGCTGCCCTTGAAAGCGCCTCTGGAAACACCATATATTTT. It specifies CSAALESASGNTIYF.

This clonotype qualifies as large. The CDR3, as DNA: TGCAGTGCGTCCACTCGAAAGGGGCCCTACGAGCAGTACTTC. Translating it yields CSASTRKGPYEQYF. V is TRBV20-1 and J is TRBJ2-7, with D maybe TRBD1 (5 bases). The CDR3 runs 14 residues. Trimming removed 6 bases from V and 2 bases from J, with 17 bases in between. Germline assignment: CDR1 DFQATT and CDR2 SNEGSKA (reference sequence).

This clonotype counts as large (0.1 to 1%). The V and J genes are TRBV3-1 and TRBJ2-7; D is tentatively TRBD1 or TRBD2 (5 bases each). The germline V gene encodes CDR1 LGHDT and CDR2 YNNKEL (reference sequence). V lost 3 bases to trimming and J lost 1 base, with 13 bases between them. CDR3 length: 15 residues. The CDR3 sequence: CASSQLTGRSYEQYF. The DNA of the CDR3 is TGTGCCAGCAGCCAGTTAACGGGACGTTCCTACGAGCAGTACTTC.

By frequency in the sample, this clonotype is medium-sized. V and J are TRBV5-5 and TRBJ1-4; 8 bases align to TRBD1. There are 14 residues in the CDR3. The junction had 8 bases not matched to a gene; V was cut back by 2 bases and J by 11 bases. Per the germline V gene, CDR1 is SGHKS and CDR2 is YYEKEE (reference sequence). CDR3 DNA: TGTGCCAGCAGCTTTGGTACAGGGGGTAGGAAACTGTTTTTT. Its translation: CASSFGTGGRKLFF.

Here the CDR3 reads CASSISNPSYEQYF. CDR3 in DNA: TGTGCCAGTAGTATCAGTAACCCCTCCTACGAGCAGTACTTC. This chain links TRBV19 with TRBJ2-7; unclear D gene. V lost 3 bases to trimming and J lost 0 bases, with 9 bases between them. CDR1 is LNHDA, CDR2 SQIVND, per germline (reference sequence). This CDR3 is built from 14 residues. Filled out from reference TRBV19 and TRBJ2-7, the complete variable domain reads DGGITQSPKYLFRKEGQNVTLSCEQNLNHDAMYWYRQDPGQGLRLIYYSQIVNDFQKGDIAEGYSVSREKKESFPLTVTSAQKNPTAFYLCASSISNPSYEQYFGPGTRLTVT.

The rearrangement links TRBV5-1 to TRBJ2-3; TRBD2 agrees at 11 bases. Germline values: CDR1 SGHRS, CDR2 YFSETQ. This CDR3 has 18 residues. Trimming removed 0 bases from V and 2 bases from J; junction bases left unmatched: 8. CDR3 amino acids: CASSLELAGATFTDTQYF. As DNA, the CDR3 is TGCGCCAGCAGCTTGGAACTAGCGGGGGCGACCTTCACAGATACGCAGTATTTT.

The rearrangement uses TRBV9 and TRBJ2-5, with D perhaps being TRBD1 or TRBD2 (6 bases each). The CDR3 covers 15 residues. From germline, CDR1 is SGDLS and CDR2 YYNGEE. Trimming pared 0 bases from V and 5 bases from J, leaving 14 bases between. The CDR3 sequence: CASSVDSGAGETQYF. The CDR3 DNA reads as TGTGCCAGCAGCGTAGATTCGGGGGCGGGGGAGACCCAGTACTTC.

This clonotype rates as large (0.1 to 1%). This rearrangement joins TRBV5-5 to TRBJ1-5; D gene uncertain. Germline V gene lookup returns CDR1 SGHKS and CDR2 YYEKEE (reference sequence). The CDR3 length is 13 residues. Trimming shortened V by 0 bases and J by 3 bases, and 4 bases separated the two germline ends. CDR3 in amino acids: CASSLDYNQPQHF. For the CDR3, the DNA is TGTGCCAGCAGCTTGGATTACAATCAGCCCCAGCATTTT.

By share of the sample, this clonotype is hyperexpanded. This chain connects TRBV5-5 to TRBJ2-1; 7 bases match TRBD2. The CDR3 totals 16 residues. The J segment lost 0 bases and the V segment lost 3 bases, leaving 6 bases of the junction unmatched. Germline lookup yields CDR1 SGHKS and CDR2 YYEKEE (reference sequence). The CDR3 reads CASSSYSGHSYNEQFF. Written as DNA, the CDR3 is TGTGCCAGCAGCTCTTATAGCGGGCACTCCTACAATGAGCAGTTCTTC.

In its sample, this clonotype is hyperexpanded. This chain joins TRBV20-1 and TRBJ1-2, with D possibly matching TRBD1 (5 bases). Germline V gene data show CDR1 as DFQATT and CDR2 as SNEGSKA (reference sequence). Deletions cut 5 bases from V and 5 bases from J, with 9 bases between. The CDR3 is 11 amino acids. This CDR3 is CSAWGVYGYTF. The CDR3 DNA follows: TGCAGTGCTTGGGGGGTTTATGGCTACACCTTC.

This clonotype is labeled as large. The genes are TRBV14 and TRBJ2-3, with D maybe TRBD2 (6 bases). The CDR3 runs to 12 residues. Germline CDR1 SGHDN, CDR2 FVKESK. With 4 bases removed from V and 6 bases from J, the gap between germline ends came to 8 bases. The DNA for the CDR3 is TGTGCCAGCAGCCGGGGGAGGGATACGCAGTATTTT. This sequence encodes CASSRGRDTQYF.